This T cell receptor beta chain is from a study of blood T cell repertoires in COVID-19. Using immunoSEQ multiplex PCR, the repertoire was profiled, and TCRdb retains in-frame clones only, with some absent. The sample lists about 40,000 clones, about four fifths occurring once. This sequence was found in a man aged 80 or over with active or convalescent COVID-19. Sample: peripheral blood.

The CDR3 here is CASSQKLAGGLVGYEQYF. The CDR3 region has the DNA TGTGCCAGCAGCCAAAAACTAGCGGGGGGCCTAGTTGGTTACGAGCAGTACTTC. V and J are TRBV4-2 and TRBJ2-7, with 12 bases fitting TRBD2. The V gene's germline CDR1 is LGHNA and CDR2 YNFKEQ. The CDR3 sequence is 18 residues long. Trimming took 2 bases from V and 4 from J; bases not matched to a gene: 12.